One and the same sample provided the 32 T cell receptor beta chains below, sequenced in a study of OX40 agonist ivuxolimab in advanced cancers. The data were produced by immunoSEQ multiplex PCR, yet TCRdb's version contains in-frame clones alone and is incomplete. The repertoire holds roughly 82,000 clones, with around 92% as singletons. The starting material was CD4+ or CD8+ T cells sorted from blood, obtained in a trial of the OX40 agonist ivuxolimab. These receptors were taken from an adult with an advanced solid tumor such as melanoma, head and neck, liver or kidney cancer.

V gene TRBV5-1 combines with J gene TRBJ1-4; D gene ambiguous. Germline loops: CDR1 SGHRS, CDR2 YFSETQ. V lost 0 bases and J lost 4, with 7 bases in between. The CDR3 totals 14 residues. The CDR3: CASSLAFLNEKLFF. Here the CDR3 DNA reads TGCGCCAGCAGCTTGGCCTTCCTTAATGAAAAACTGTTTTTT.

The CDR3 region is CASSATTSLGQTQYF. CDR3 coding DNA: TGTGCCAGCAGTGCCACGACTAGCTTGGGGCAGACCCAGTACTTC. J is TRBJ2-5 and V is TRBV2; 7 nucleotides align to TRBD2. Trimming removed 4 bases from V and 6 bases from J; junction bases left unmatched: 11. Per the germline V gene, CDR1 is SNHLY and CDR2 is FYNNEI. This CDR3 spans 15 amino acids.

The CDR3 nucleotides read TGTGCCAGCACGTCTGGGGCCAACGTCCTGACTTTC. Amino acid sequence: CASTSGANVLTF. V is TRBV6-6 and J is TRBJ2-6; no clear D gene. V was shortened by 7 bases and J by 1 base, with 2 bases between the two germline ends. Germline V gene data show CDR1 as MNHNY and CDR2 as SVGAGI (reference sequence). The CDR3 is 12 amino acids.

The V call is TRBV27, the J call TRBJ1-2; no clear D. The germline V gene has CDR1 MNHEY and CDR2 SMNVEV (reference sequence). There are 14 residues in the CDR3. Deletions cut 3 bases from V and 6 bases from J, with 14 bases between. CDR3 sequence (DNA): TGTGCCAGCAGTTTTAGGGAGGGATTGGATGGCTACACCTTC. Its protein is CASSFREGLDGYTF.

The V call is TRBV15, the J call TRBJ1-4, with TRBD1 identical over 9 bases. V gave up 2 bases and J gave up 6 bases; unmatched junction bases: 4. The CDR3 is 15 residues long. Germline CDR1 and CDR2: LNHNV and YYDKDF (reference sequence). In DNA, the CDR3 is TGTGCCACCAGCAGACCGACAGGGGGTCATGAAAAACTGTTTTTT. Translation: CATSRPTGGHEKLFF.

V is TRBV6-5 and J is TRBJ1-6; D possibly corresponds to TRBD1 (5 bases). V was shortened by 5 bases and J by 14 bases, with 16 bases between the two germline ends. Germline V gene lookup returns CDR1 MNHEY and CDR2 SVGAGI. This CDR3 has 13 residues. CDR3 sequence reads: CASSQTGTKALHF. CDR3 bases: TGTGCCAGCAGTCAAACCGGGACGAAGGCCCTCCACTTT.

The chain couples TRBV7-9 to TRBJ2-3; 13 bases match TRBD2. The CDR3 sequence is 16 residues long. The V and J ends lost 5 bases and 3 bases, in that order; junction bases with no gene match: 5. Looked up from germline, CDR1 is SEHNR and CDR2 is FQNEAQ (reference sequence). The CDR3 bases are TGTGCCAGCAGCGGATGGACTAGCGGGAGTACAGATACGCAGTATTTT. This sequence encodes CASSGWTSGSTDTQYF. The full variable domain, in which reference TRBV7-9 and TRBJ2-3 provide the parts outside the CDR3, is DTGVSQNPRHKITKRGQNVTFRCDPISEHNRLYWYRQTLGQGPEFLTYFQNEAQLEKSRLLSDRFSAERPKGSFSTLEIQRTEQGDSAMYLCASSGWTSGSTDTQYFGPGTRLTVL.

The chain carries TRBV7-8 and TRBJ1-5; D gene unclear. V lost 0 bases, J lost 4 bases, and 10 bases lay in between. Germline V gives CDR1 SGHVS, CDR2 FQNEAQ. CDR3 size: 15 residues. The CDR3 loop is CASSLAHGRNQPQHF. DNA of the CDR3: TGTGCCAGCAGCTTAGCGCACGGAAGAAATCAGCCCCAGCATTTT.

The count of this clone is one. This rearrangement joins TRBV6-6 to TRBJ1-2; 7 bases are a match to TRBD1. V gave up 7 bases and J gave up 8 bases; unmatched junction bases: 10. From germline, CDR1 is MNHNY and CDR2 SVGAGI (reference sequence). The CDR3 has 13 residues. The CDR3 reads CASKRDRVDGYTF. The CDR3 bases are TGTGCCAGCAAGAGAGACAGGGTCGACGGCTACACCTTC.

This clone was seen a handful of times. The chain combines TRBV7-9 with TRBJ1-6; D may be TRBD1 (5 bases). Trimming pared 3 bases from V and 8 bases from J, leaving 14 bases between. The length of the CDR3 is 15 residues. Germline CDR1 reads SEHNR; CDR2 reads FQNEAQ (reference sequence). The DNA of the CDR3 is TGTGCCAGCAGCTTTGGGGCAGGGTTTTATTCACCCCTCCACTTT. Protein sequence: CASSFGAGFYSPLHF.

This chain connects TRBV20-1 to TRBJ1-1; D is undetermined. The CDR3 runs 11 residues. CDR1 is DFQATT and CDR2 is SNEGSKA in the germline V gene (reference sequence). V shed 6 bases and J shed 6 bases, with 11 bases lying between them. The chain's CDR3 is CSAPSGAEAFF. The CDR3 DNA sequence: TGCAGTGCCCCCAGTGGGGCTGAAGCTTTCTTT.

The chain employs TRBV6-4 and TRBJ2-3; TRBD2 is a possible D gene (7 bases). Trimming stripped 2 bases from V and 2 bases from J, with 8 bases between. Germline loops: CDR1 MRHNA, CDR2 SNTAGT. The CDR3 extends over 14 amino acids. The CDR3 spells CASSDGGATDTQYF. Here the CDR3 DNA reads TGTGCCAGCAGTGACGGGGGGGCCACAGATACGCAGTATTTT.

The genes are TRBV25-1 and TRBJ1-1, with D possibly being TRBD1 (5 bases). The V end was cut by 4 bases, the J end by 3 bases, with 9 bases between. The CDR3 sequence is 13 residues long. Germline-derived CDR1 and CDR2 are MGHDK and SYGVNS. The CDR3: CASSVGGDTEAFF. In DNA form, the CDR3 reads TGTGCCAGCAGTGTGGGGGGGGACACTGAAGCTTTCTTT. The whole variable domain, remainder taken from reference TRBV25-1 and TRBJ1-1, is EADIYQTPRYLVIGTGKKITLECSQTMGHDKMYWYQQDPGMELHLIHYSYGVNSTEKGDLSSESTVSRIRTEHFPLTLESARPSHTSQYLCASSVGGDTEAFFGQGTRLTVV.

The chain uses TRBV6-1 and TRBJ1-1; tentative D call: TRBD1 (6 bases). Looked up from germline, CDR1 is MNHNS and CDR2 is SASEGT. V lost 5 bases and J lost 4, with 8 bases in between. The CDR3 is 12 residues long. The CDR3 nucleotides are TGTGCCAGCAGTCCAGGGGTCACTGAAGCTTTCTTT. Amino acid sequence: CASSPGVTEAFF.

The chain joins TRBV6-5 to TRBJ1-3, with 7 bases aligning to TRBD1. Germline trimming cut 6 bases from V and 5 bases from J; bases unmatched to any gene: 4. Germline V gene data show CDR1 as MNHEY and CDR2 as SVGAGI. The CDR3 covers 13 residues. The CDR3 here is CASSPRGRNTIYF. The DNA for the CDR3 is TGTGCCAGCAGCCCCAGGGGGAGAAACACCATATATTTT.

V usage is TRBV5-1 and J usage is TRBJ2-7; TRBD1 matches at 9 bases. The V gene's germline CDR1 is SGHRS and CDR2 YFSETQ. V lost 4 bases and J lost 2; bases outside the gene matches: 4. This CDR3 region has 14 residues. CDR3 amino acids: CASSRQGETYEQYF. DNA for the CDR3: TGCGCCAGCAGCCGACAGGGGGAGACCTACGAGCAGTACTTC.

The gene calls are TRBV20-1 and TRBJ2-7; D call uncertain. Germline V gene lookup returns CDR1 DFQATT and CDR2 SNEGSKA (reference sequence). The V and J ends lost 6 bases and 7 bases respectively, with 10 bases between them. This CDR3 region has 10 residues. This CDR3 is CSASDWEQYF. The CDR3 nucleotides are TGCAGTGCCTCCGACTGGGAGCAGTACTTC.

The chain carries TRBV6-1 and TRBJ1-1; a possible D gene is TRBD1 (5 bases). The CDR3 contains 14 residues. V was cut by 7 bases and J by 0 bases, with 12 bases left in between. From germline, CDR1 is MNHNS and CDR2 SASEGT. Written as DNA, the CDR3 is TGTGCCAGCAACAAAAGGGGTATGAACACTGAAGCTTTCTTT. This translates into CASNKRGMNTEAFF.

The chain links TRBV29-1 to TRBJ2-1; 8 bases are a match to TRBD1. Trimming cost V 6 bases and J 2 bases; bases outside gene matches: 6. This CDR3 contains 14 residues. Per the germline V gene, CDR1 is SQVTM and CDR2 is ANQGSEA. CDR3 loop: CSVHRDRTYNEQFF. Here the CDR3 DNA reads TGCAGCGTCCACCGGGACAGGACCTACAATGAGCAGTTCTTC.

This chain joins TRBV6-5 and TRBJ2-3; 8 bases align to TRBD1. The germline gives CDR1 MNHEY, CDR2 SVGAGI. V lost 4 bases and J lost 2; bases outside the gene matches: 8. CDR3 length equals 16 residues. The CDR3 region has the DNA TGTGCCAGCAGTTTTCGGGACAGGTCGCTCACAGATACGCAGTATTTT. This gives the protein CASSFRDRSLTDTQYF.

The chain recombines TRBV4-1 with TRBJ2-1; weak D call: TRBD1 (6 bases). Per germline, CDR1 MGHRA and CDR2 YSYEKL. Trimming removed 6 bases from V and 10 bases from J, with 10 bases in between. This CDR3 is built from 11 residues. The CDR3 DNA reads as TGCGCCAGCAGTCTAGGGACAGAGCAGTTCTTC. Translation gives CASSLGTEQFF.

The chain joins TRBV6-1 to TRBJ2-5, with no clear D. The tail of the sequence fits TRBJ2-7 better, so the J call may be wrong. Germline CDR1 and CDR2: MNHNS and SASEGT. The CDR3 runs to 15 residues. The CDR3 reads CASSADGRPSYEQYF. CDR3 in DNA: TGTGCCAGCAGTGCTGACGGGCGGCCCTCCTACGAGCAGTACTTC.

This clone was observed a handful of times. V and J are TRBV5-6 and TRBJ2-7, with TRBD1 matching 7 bases. Germline loops: CDR1 SGHDT, CDR2 YYEEEE. This CDR3 is built from 15 residues. Unmatched junction bases numbered 13, after V lost 4 bases and J lost 6 bases. The CDR3: CASSLNRGWFGEQYF. DNA of the CDR3: TGTGCCAGCAGCCTGAACAGGGGATGGTTTGGCGAGCAGTACTTC.

The V and J genes are TRBV28 and TRBJ1-2; no clear D gene. Germline CDR1 MDHEN, CDR2 SYDVKM. V was trimmed by 11 bases and J by 4 bases, leaving 14 bases between them. This CDR3 contains 12 residues. This chain's CDR3 is CAATREAYGYTF. In nucleotides, the CDR3 is TGTGCCGCAACCCGGGAGGCCTATGGCTACACCTTC.

The rearrangement joins TRBV5-1 to TRBJ2-3; D call uncertain. This CDR3 spans 14 amino acids. The germline gives CDR1 SGHRS, CDR2 YFSETQ. V shed 2 bases and J shed 0 bases, with 7 bases lying between them. CDR3 DNA: TGCGCCAGCAGCTTAGCAGAAAGCACAGATACGCAGTATTTT. Protein sequence: CASSLAESTDTQYF.

This sequence joins TRBV5-1 and TRBJ2-2; 9 nucleotides agree with TRBD1. This CDR3 is 15 amino acids long. Germline lookup yields CDR1 SGHRS and CDR2 YFSETQ. After removal of 4 bases from V and 4 bases from J, the junction contained 5 bases not matched to a gene. The CDR3 DNA reads TGCGCCAGCAGCCCCGCGACAGGGGGCACCGGGGAGCTGTTTTTT. Residues: CASSPATGGTGELFF.

This chain uses TRBV6-5 with TRBJ2-3, with D unclear. CDR3 length: 14 amino acids. The germline gives CDR1 MNHEY, CDR2 SVGAGI. The V gene lost 2 bases and the J gene lost 2 bases, with 8 bases spanning the gap. CDR3 coding DNA: TGTGCCAGCAGTTACGGGGTTTTCACAGATACGCAGTATTTT. This translates into CASSYGVFTDTQYF.

Here the CDR3 reads CASSVGLAGAISTDTQYF. The CDR3 DNA reads TGTGCCAGCAGCGTAGGACTAGCGGGGGCCATTAGCACAGATACGCAGTATTTT. V and J are TRBV9 and TRBJ2-3; 12 bases align to TRBD2. This CDR3 contains 18 residues. Losses at the gene ends were 0 bases for V and 0 bases for J; bases not matched to a gene: 5. Per germline, CDR1 SGDLS and CDR2 YYNGEE. The variable domain in full, completed from reference TRBV9 and TRBJ2-3, reads DSGVTQTPKHLITATGQRVTLRCSPRSGDLSVYWYQQSLDQGLQFLIQYYNGEERAKGNILERFSAQQFPDLHSELNLSSLELGDSALYFCASSVGLAGAISTDTQYFGPGTRLTVL.

The chain links TRBV9 to TRBJ2-3; D is unresolved. The V end lost 0 bases, the J end lost 0 bases, and 5 bases lay between the germline ends. CDR1 SGDLS and CDR2 YYNGEE come from the germline V gene. The CDR3 consists of 14 residues. The DNA of the CDR3 is TGTGCCAGCAGCGTAGTGGGTAGCACAGATACGCAGTATTTT. It is translated as CASSVVGSTDTQYF.

The chain links TRBV19 to TRBJ1-3; D is unclear. This CDR3 region has 15 residues. Germline V gene lookup returns CDR1 LNHDA and CDR2 SQIVND (reference sequence). V was trimmed by 2 bases and J by 0 bases, leaving 8 bases between them. In nucleotides, the CDR3 is TGTGCCAGTAGTATAACCGGAAGCTCTGGAAACACCATATATTTT. This encodes CASSITGSSGNTIYF.

The chain couples TRBV5-6 to TRBJ1-4; a possible D gene is TRBD1 (6 bases). Germline V gene data show CDR1 as SGHDT and CDR2 as YYEEEE. The CDR3 has 13 amino acids. V shed 4 bases and J shed 5 bases, with 9 bases lying between them. The CDR3 DNA reads as TGTGCCAGCAGCCCCGGACAGAATGAAAAACTGTTTTTT. This codes for CASSPGQNEKLFF.

The V call is TRBV9, the J call TRBJ2-3; D unresolved. From germline, CDR1 is SGDLS and CDR2 YYNGEE. Trimming shortened V by 0 bases and J by 1 base, and 12 bases separated the two germline ends. The CDR3 has 16 amino acids. The CDR3 nucleotides read TGTGCCAGCAGCGTAGCACCCTTCCTAGGCACAGATACGCAGTATTTT. Translated, it gives CASSVAPFLGTDTQYF.